This TCR beta chain was identified during a study of T cells after posttransplantation cyclophosphamide. Study-wide results and limits: Later blood repertoires were often dominated by clones from the donor CD8+ memory compartment. Tissue-infiltrating T cells from skin or gut overlapped little with blood T cells. After PTCy, TRB diversity resembled that of CNI/methotrexate controls.

The protocol was immunoSEQ multiplex PCR, while the TCRdb copy is restricted to in-frame clones and leaves out a portion. The sample lists about 32,000 clones, over 85% occurring once. Worth noting for this clone: Its antigen remains unidentified.

The clonotype was recovered from a woman between 40 and 55 years old with a blood cancer, CMV-positive, and with a related stem cell donor. Sequenced sample: PBMCs.

The CDR3 sequence is CASAGWGYTF. The DNA for the CDR3 is TGTGCCAGTGCGGGCTGGGGCTACACCTTC. The chain has TRBV19 and TRBJ1-2; D is uncertain. The CDR3 covers 10 residues. Trimming removed 8 bases at V and 8 bases at J, with 9 bases between. The V gene's germline CDR1 is LNHDA and CDR2 SQIVND (reference sequence).